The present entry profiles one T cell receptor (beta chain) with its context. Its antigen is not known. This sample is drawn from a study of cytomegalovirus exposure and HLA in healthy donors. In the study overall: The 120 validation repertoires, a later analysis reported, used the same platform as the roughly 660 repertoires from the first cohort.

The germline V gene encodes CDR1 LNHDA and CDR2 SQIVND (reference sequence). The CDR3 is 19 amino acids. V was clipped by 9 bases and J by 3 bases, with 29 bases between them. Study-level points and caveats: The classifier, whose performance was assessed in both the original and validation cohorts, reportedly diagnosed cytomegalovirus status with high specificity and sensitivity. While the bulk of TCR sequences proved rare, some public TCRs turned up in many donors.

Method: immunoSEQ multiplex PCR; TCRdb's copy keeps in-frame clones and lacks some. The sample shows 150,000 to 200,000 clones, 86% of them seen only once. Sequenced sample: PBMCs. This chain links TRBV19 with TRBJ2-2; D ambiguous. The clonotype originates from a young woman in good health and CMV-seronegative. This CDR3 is CASTTLPQSISQYTGELFF. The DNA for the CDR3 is TGTGCCAGCACAACACTACCGCAATCGATTTCCCAGTACACCGGGGAGCTGTTTTTT.